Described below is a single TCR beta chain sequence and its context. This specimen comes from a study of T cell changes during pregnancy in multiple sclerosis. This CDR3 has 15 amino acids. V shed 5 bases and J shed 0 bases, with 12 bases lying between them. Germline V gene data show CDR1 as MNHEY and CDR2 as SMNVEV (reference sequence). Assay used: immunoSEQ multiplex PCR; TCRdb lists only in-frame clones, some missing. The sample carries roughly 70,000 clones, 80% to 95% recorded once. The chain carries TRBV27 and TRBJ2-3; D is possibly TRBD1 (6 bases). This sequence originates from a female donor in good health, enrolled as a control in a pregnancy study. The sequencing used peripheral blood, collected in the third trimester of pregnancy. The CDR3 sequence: CASSITGTSTDTQYF. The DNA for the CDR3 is TGTGCCAGCAGTATCACAGGGACGAGCACAGATACGCAGTATTTT.